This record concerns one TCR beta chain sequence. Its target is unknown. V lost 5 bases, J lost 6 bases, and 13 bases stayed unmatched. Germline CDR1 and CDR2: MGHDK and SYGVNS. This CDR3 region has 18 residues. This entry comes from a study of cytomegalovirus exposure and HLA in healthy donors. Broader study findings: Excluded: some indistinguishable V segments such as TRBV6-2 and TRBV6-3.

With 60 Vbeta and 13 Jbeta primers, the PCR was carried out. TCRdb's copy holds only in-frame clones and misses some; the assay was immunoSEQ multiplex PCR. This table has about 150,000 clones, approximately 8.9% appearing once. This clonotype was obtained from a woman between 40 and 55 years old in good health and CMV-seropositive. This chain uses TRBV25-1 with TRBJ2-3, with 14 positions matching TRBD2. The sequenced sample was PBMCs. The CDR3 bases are TGTGCCAGCAGTTCCCGACTAGCGGGGGGGCATTATATCGATACGCAGTATTTT. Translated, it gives CASSSRLAGGHYIDTQYF.